This T cell receptor beta chain was found in a study of blood T cells in healthy people across ages. Study-wide results and limits: It was held that diversity estimates obtained from one million T cells represented underestimates.

The CDR3 is made up of 16 amino acids. The germline CDR1 and CDR2 sequences are ENHRY and SYGVKD. The V segment lost 0 bases and the J segment 3 bases; nucleotides outside the gene matches: 6. Combining a sample-barcoded 5' primer with a J-beta primer mix, a second PCR ran for roughly 7 to 12 cycles. MiXCR was run by TCRdb on the 5' RACE reads, yielding one entry per CDR3 protein. The sample yields roughly 700,000 distinct CDR3 sequences, 49% seen once. This clonotype was found a few times. Its antigen is undetermined. The chain joins TRBV10-3 to TRBJ2-5; 8 bases agree with TRBD2. The sequenced material came from blood. The source of this sequence is a woman aged 55-69 years in good health. CDR3 loop: CAISESSVSGKETQYF. Here the CDR3 DNA reads TGTGCCATCAGTGAGTCCAGTGTTAGCGGGAAAGAGACCCAGTACTTC.